The present T cell receptor (beta chain) was sequenced within a study of blood T cell repertoires in COVID-19. Generated by immunoSEQ multiplex PCR, the TCRdb table keeps only in-frame clones and is missing some. The table shows around 250,000 clones, with approximately 84% occurring only once. Trimming at V came to 3 bases and at J to 6 bases, leaving 6 bases not matched to a gene. CDR1 and CDR2 (germline): LNHDA, SQIVND (reference sequence). CDR3 length: 15 residues. V is TRBV19 and J is TRBJ1-5; 9 bases fit TRBD1. What was sequenced was peripheral blood. The sequence came from a man aged 50-59 years with active or convalescent COVID-19. The CDR3 reads CASSISGQGLQPQHF. In DNA, the CDR3 is TGTGCCAGTAGTATTAGTGGACAGGGGCTTCAGCCCCAGCATTTT.